This T cell receptor beta chain was recovered during a study of CD8 T cells in ankylosing spondylitis. Study observations and caveats: In ankylosing spondylitis patients, matched synovial fluid reportedly showed significant enrichment of disease-linked clones. Disease-linked clones were found to be CD8+ and relatively rare in peripheral blood. A subset of motif variants has previously been described in the synovial fluid and blood of reactive arthritis.

TCRdb ran MiXCR on the 5' RACE reads and lists one entry per CDR3 protein. The table has just under 350,000 distinct CDR3 sequences, roughly 15% seen once; the top ten hold roughly 1.1%. This clonotype was observed a handful of times. What it recognizes is unknown. CDR1 is SGHNT and CDR2 is YYREEE in the germline V gene (reference sequence). With 4 bases removed from V and 10 bases from J, the gap between germline ends came to 13 bases. This CDR3 has 12 amino acids. The clonotype comes from a male donor with ankylosing spondylitis or in good health (not recorded which). Sequencing was performed on blood, either unsorted or a sorted T cell fraction (not recorded which). This rearrangement joins TRBV5-4 to TRBJ2-3; D may be TRBD2 (6 bases). DNA for the CDR3: TGTGCCAGCAGCAGGGTGGGGGGTTCGCAGTATTTT. Its protein product is CASSRVGGSQYF.